What follows describes a single TCR beta chain. A deep-level run was used for the assay. Using immunoSEQ multiplex PCR, the repertoire was profiled, and TCRdb retains in-frame clones only, with some absent. The table includes 1,400,000 or so clones, 98% detected once. This sample was included in a study of shared clonotypes between healthy human individuals. Whole-study context: The composition of the donors was a couple of women and a few men aged 18 to 49.

Germline assignment: CDR1 GTSNPN and CDR2 SVGIG (reference sequence). The CDR3 consists of 13 residues. The germline V and J ends were trimmed by 2 bases and 1 base, with 8 bases remaining between them. The donors, healthy adults who were HIV-negative, had experienced no recent acute infections or vaccinations. The TCR sequence derives from a man aged 25 to 45 in good health. This rearrangement joins TRBV30 to TRBJ1-1; D not certain. What was sequenced was naive CD4+ T cells sorted from blood. Specified subset: CD45RA+ positively selected. The CDR3 reads CAWSRLRNTEAFF. Here the CDR3 DNA reads TGTGCCTGGAGTCGATTAAGGAACACTGAAGCTTTCTTT.